These T cell receptor beta chains were read from a single sample in a study of blood T cell repertoires in COVID-19. This table comes from immunoSEQ multiplex PCR, and its TCRdb copy is limited to in-frame clones, with some not included. There are fewer than 200,000 clones in the sample; about four fifths occur only once, and around 10% lies in the top ten. Sequencing used peripheral blood. These receptors were obtained from a woman older than 75 with COVID-19, enrolled during active disease. Each CDR3 is given with its conserved first and last residue. A D gene is named only where the DNA matches it firmly. Clone size appears in some rows only: once, few, many, or a class for an expanded clone.

j_call	d_call	clone_size	v_call	cdr3_nt	cdr3_aa
TRBJ2-3	TRBD1	NA	TRBV5-1	TGCGCCAGCAGCCCCAGGACAGGGGCAGATACGCAGTATTTT	CASSPRTGADTQYF
TRBJ1-1	TRBD1	NA	TRBV7-9	TGTGCCAGCAGCTCCCAGGGGGCGGTCACTGAAGCTTTCTTT	CASSSQGAVTEAFF
TRBJ2-3	NA	NA	TRBV15	TGTGCCACCAGCAGAGATGTCAGCCTAGGGGGGGCCGGAGATACGCAGTATTTT	CATSRDVSLGGAGDTQYF
TRBJ1-1	NA	NA	TRBV29-1	TGCAGCGTTCGGCGGCGAAAGGACACTGAAGCTTTCTTT	CSVRRRKDTEAFF
TRBJ2-2	NA	few	TRBV4-1	TGCGCCAGCAGCCAAGAAACCCGGAGGACCGGGGAGCTGTTTTTT	CASSQETRRTGELFF
TRBJ2-5	TRBD1	NA	TRBV7-9	TGTGCCAGCAGCCAAACCTTCGGGACAGGGCTAAAGACCCAGTACTTC	CASSQTFGTGLKTQYF
TRBJ2-5	TRBD2	few	TRBV2	TGTGCCAGCAGTGGGCTAGCGGACCTGTACCAAGAGACCCAGTACTTC	CASSGLADLYQETQYF
TRBJ1-2	NA	once	TRBV19	TGTGCCAGCCTGAACAGGGTTGGTGGCTACACCTTC	CASLNRVGGYTF
TRBJ1-2	TRBD1	few	TRBV6-1	TGTGCCAGCAGTGAACCCGGACAGGGGTATGGCTACACCTTC	CASSEPGQGYGYTF
TRBJ2-1	TRBD2	NA	TRBV10-3	TGTGCCATCAGTGAGAGACTAGCGGGTGACAATGAGCAGTTCTTC	CAISERLAGDNEQFF
TRBJ1-6	NA	NA	TRBV9	TGTGCCAGCAGCGTAGCGGGGTTGAATTCACCCCTCCACTTT	CASSVAGLNSPLHF
TRBJ2-7	TRBD2	NA	TRBV2	TGTGCCAGCAGAGAAACTAGCGGGAGAGTCTACGAGCAGTACTTC	CASRETSGRVYEQYF
TRBJ2-1	NA	NA	TRBV9	TGTGCCAGCAGCTATCTGAGATACAATGAGCAGTTCTTC	CASSYLRYNEQFF
TRBJ2-2	TRBD2	NA	TRBV7-6	TGTGCCTCCTGGCCGGGACTAGCGGGGGGGCCCCGTGCCGGGGAGCTGTTTTTT	CASWPGLAGGPRAGELFF
TRBJ1-2	NA	NA	TRBV5-8	TGTGCCAGCAGCCCTAGTGGGGGGAGCGTCTATGGCTACACCTTC	CASSPSGGSVYGYTF
TRBJ2-5	NA	NA	TRBV15	TGTGCCACCAGCAGAGAACCCAGGGAGACCCAGTACTTC	CATSREPRETQYF
TRBJ1-3	TRBD1	NA	TRBV5-6	TGTGCCAGCAGCTGGGGGACAGGGGCTGGAAACACCATATATTTT	CASSWGTGAGNTIYF
TRBJ1-1	NA	NA	TRBV7-9	TGTGCCAGCAGCTTATCCGGTTCGAACACTGAAGCTTTCTTT	CASSLSGSNTEAFF
TRBJ1-4	NA	NA	TRBV19	TGTGCCAGTAGTACTGAACCCACAGGTGGCAAACTGTTTTTT	CASSTEPTGGKLFF
TRBJ1-2	TRBD1	NA	TRBV6-1	TGTGCCAGCAGTGACTGGACAGGACCCTCGAGTAACTATGGCTACACCTTC	CASSDWTGPSSNYGYTF
TRBJ2-2	TRBD1	NA	TRBV7-2	TGTGCCAGCAGCGTCGGGACAGGGTACGGGGAGCTGTTTTTT	CASSVGTGYGELFF
TRBJ1-5	TRBD1	NA	TRBV6-6	TGTGCCAGCAGACGACAGGGGGAGGGCAATCAGCCCCAGCATTTT	CASRRQGEGNQPQHF
TRBJ1-6	TRBD1	NA	TRBV7-8	TGTGCCAGCAGCTCCCGGTTGGGGCCGGGACAGTTAGACACACCCCTCCACTTT	CASSSRLGPGQLDTPLHF
TRBJ1-4	TRBD1	once	TRBV3-1/TRBV3-2	TGTGCCAGCAGCCACCGACAGGGGGCGGGTGAAAAACTGTTTTTT	CASSHRQGAGEKLFF
TRBJ1-2	TRBD1	NA	TRBV3-1/TRBV3-2	TGTGCCAGCAGCCAGACCCGAGCAGGGGGTCATTATGGCTACACCTTC	CASSQTRAGGHYGYTF